This T cell receptor (beta chain) was documented in a study of blood T cell repertoires in COVID-19. As for the study in general: Donors in the United States, Italy and Spain gave samples during acute or convalescent COVID-19.

The authors' processing: Estimates of nucleated cell counts were drawn from the amplification of reference gene primers. Produced via immunoSEQ multiplex PCR; TCRdb's table is partial and in-frame only. For V, J and clone size, that table is used; D and trimming come from the DNA. The sample yields 85,000 to 130,000 clones, approximately 92% seen once. The source is an older man with acute or convalescent COVID-19. Sequences were obtained from peripheral blood.

As DNA, the CDR3 is TGTGCCTGGAGCCGGACACTGAACACTGAAGCTTTCTTT. Amino acids: CAWSRTLNTEAFF. The chain recombines TRBV30 with TRBJ1-1; maybe TRBD1 (5 bases). Germline V gives CDR1 GTSNPN, CDR2 SVGIG (reference sequence). The ends were cut back, 3 bases at V and 0 bases at J, with 8 bases in the middle. The CDR3 contains 13 residues.